The 30 T cell receptor beta chains reported below all come from one sample, sequenced in a study of blood T cells in healthy people across ages. A second PCR, run for about 7 to 12 cycles, used a sample-barcoded 5' primer plus a J-beta primer mix. TCRdb independently ran MiXCR on the 5' RACE reads; one entry per CDR3 protein. Here the sample spans 750,000 to 950,000 distinct CDR3 sequences, 53% being singletons. Sequencing input: blood. These receptors all come from a man older than 75 in good health.

The V and J genes are TRBV5-1 and TRBJ2-3; the match to TRBD1 covers 10 bases. Germline trimming cut 4 bases from V and 3 bases from J; bases unmatched to any gene: 5. The CDR3 sequence is 15 residues long. CDR1 and CDR2 from the germline V gene are SGHRS and YFSETQ. The CDR3 sequence is CASSLGQGFTDTQYF. The CDR3 DNA reads TGCGCCAGCAGCCTGGGACAGGGGTTTACAGATACGCAGTATTTT.

The chain recombines TRBV27 with TRBJ2-5, with D uncertain. CDR3 length: 12 residues. Germline CDR1 reads MNHEY; CDR2 reads SMNVEV (reference sequence). V was trimmed by 6 bases and J by 7 bases, leaving 12 bases between them. The CDR3: CASRSGRRTQYF. As DNA, the CDR3 is TGTGCCAGCAGATCCGGACGTAGGACCCAGTACTTC.

The V call is TRBV6-2 or TRBV6-3, the J call TRBJ2-3; 10 bases fit TRBD2. V gave up 0 bases and J gave up 14 bases; unmatched junction bases: 14. Germline lookup yields CDR1 MNHEY and CDR2 SVGEGT. This CDR3 has 16 residues. The CDR3 reads CASSYSSGRVHRYAYF. The CDR3 DNA sequence: TGTGCCAGCAGTTACTCGAGCGGGAGGGTGCACAGATACGCGTATTTT.

The rearrangement uses TRBV29-1 and TRBJ2-1, with 9 bases lining up with TRBD2. The J call may be faulty, since TRBJ2-7 better matches the DNA end. CDR1 is SQVTM and CDR2 is ANQGSEA in the germline V gene. The CDR3 is 13 amino acids. The CDR3 protein is CSSWTSVYNEQYF. CDR3 coding DNA: TGCAGCTCCTGGACTAGCGTCTACAATGAGCAGTACTTC.

The chain uses TRBV7-9 and TRBJ1-4, with 7 bases aligning to TRBD1. Germline V gene lookup returns CDR1 SEHNR and CDR2 FQNEAQ (reference sequence). With 3 bases clipped from V and 8 bases from J, the junction kept 9 bases outside the gene matches. This CDR3 contains 15 residues. The CDR3 DNA sequence: TGTGCCAGCAGCTTTGGACAGGCCGTTAACGAAAAACTGTTTTTT. Its translation is CASSFGQAVNEKLFF.

At least ten counts were recorded for this clonotype. J is TRBJ2-7 and V is TRBV29-1; TRBD1 matches at 9 bases. The trim removed 6 bases at V and 2 bases at J, leaving 2 bases unmatched. The CDR3 runs 12 residues. The germline V gene has CDR1 SQVTM and CDR2 ANQGSEA. The DNA of the CDR3 is TGCAGCGTCCGACAGGGGGCCTACGAGCAGTACTTC. This translates into CSVRQGAYEQYF.

The chain couples TRBV4-2 to TRBJ1-5; D not certain. Trimming left V 0 bases short and J 1 base short, with 13 bases between. In germline, CDR1 is LGHNA, CDR2 YNFKEQ. CDR3 length: 17 residues. The CDR3 loop reads CASSQESGPGSNQPQHF. CDR3 bases: TGTGCCAGCAGCCAAGAGAGCGGACCCGGGAGCAATCAGCCCCAGCATTTT.

The chain links TRBV10-3 to TRBJ1-2, with 9 bases fitting TRBD1. After removal of 4 bases from V and 8 bases from J, the junction contained 2 bases not matched to a gene. This CDR3 has 12 amino acids. Germline V gene sequence: CDR1 ENHRY, CDR2 SYGVKD. CDR3 loop: CAISGTGEGYTF. The CDR3 DNA is TGTGCCATCAGTGGGACAGGGGAGGGCTACACCTTC.

The chain carries TRBV7-2 and TRBJ2-1; D unresolved. The CDR3 totals 14 residues. V was shortened by 4 bases and J by 12 bases, with 19 bases between the two germline ends. CDR1 and CDR2 (germline): SGHTA, FQGNSA. The CDR3 DNA reads as TGTGCCAGCAGCTCCGCCGGTTACAATGGTGGGCAGTTCTTC. Its translation is CASSSAGYNGGQFF. Full variable domain (missing parts from reference TRBV7-2 and TRBJ2-1): GAGVSQSPSNKVTEKGKDVELRCDPISGHTALYWYRQSLGQGLEFLIYFQGNSAPDKSGLPSDRFSAERTGGSVSTLTIQRTQQEDSAVYLCASSSAGYNGGQFFGPGTRLTVL.

This clonotype has more than one count but fewer than ten. The rearrangement links TRBV4-2 to TRBJ2-1; 12 bases are shared with TRBD2. The V and J ends lost 3 bases and 10 bases, in that order; junction bases with no gene match: 4. Looked up from germline, CDR1 is LGHNA and CDR2 is YNFKEQ. The CDR3 extends over 14 amino acids. The CDR3 sequence is CASSQVGLAGEQFF. Here the CDR3 DNA reads TGTGCCAGCAGCCAGGTCGGACTAGCGGGAGAGCAGTTCTTC.

This clonotype came up a few times. J is TRBJ2-1 and V is TRBV10-3, with TRBD2 identical over 9 bases. Germline values: CDR1 ENHRY, CDR2 SYGVKD. Trimming removed 6 bases from V and 7 bases from J; junction bases left unmatched: 19. The CDR3 covers 18 residues. In DNA, the CDR3 is TGTGCCATCAGGAGTGTGACAGGATCAGCGGGAGGCTATAATGAGCAGTTCTTC. Its translation: CAIRSVTGSAGGYNEQFF.

This chain joins TRBV29-1 and TRBJ1-3, with 7 bases aligning to TRBD1. Germline V gene data show CDR1 as SQVTM and CDR2 as ANQGSEA. Trimming removed 6 bases from V and 0 bases from J; junction bases left unmatched: 8. The CDR3 spans 15 residues. CDR3 sequence (DNA): TGCAGCGTCGCCCGGACAGGAGGCTCTGGAAACACCATATATTTT. It specifies CSVARTGGSGNTIYF.

This clonotype was picked up a small number of times. V gene TRBV7-9 combines with J gene TRBJ2-5; 8 nucleotides match TRBD1. Germline V gene data show CDR1 as SEHNR and CDR2 as FQNEAQ (reference sequence). The junction had 13 bases not matched to a gene; V was cut back by 5 bases and J by 2 bases. CDR3 length: 17 amino acids. CDR3 in DNA: TGTGCCAGCAGCCAAGGTGCAGGGGGACAGGCTCAAGAGACCCAGTACTTC. It yields the protein CASSQGAGGQAQETQYF.

This rearrangement joins TRBV5-1 to TRBJ2-5; no clear D gene. This CDR3 spans 15 amino acids. Per germline, CDR1 SGHRS and CDR2 YFSETQ. V was clipped by 4 bases and J by 2 bases, with 15 bases between them. CDR3 residues: CASSMLRALQETQYF. Written as DNA, the CDR3 is TGCGCCAGCAGCATGTTAAGGGCCCTGCAAGAGACCCAGTACTTC.

The J gene is TRBJ2-6, the V gene TRBV6-1; 10 bases are shared with TRBD1. CDR3 size: 18 residues. Trimming removed 6 bases from V and 0 bases from J; junction bases left unmatched: 8. Germline CDR1 is MNHNS and CDR2 is SASEGT. Written as DNA, the CDR3 is TGTGCCAGCAGACCATGGACAGGGGGACCCTCTGGGGCCAACGTCCTGACTTTC. Encoded protein: CASRPWTGGPSGANVLTF.

The chain joins TRBV7-2 to TRBJ2-3; TRBD2 might be the D (6 bases). The germline gives CDR1 SGHTA, CDR2 FQGNSA. This CDR3 region has 15 residues. V was shortened by 5 bases and J by 2 bases, with 14 bases between the two germline ends. In DNA form, the CDR3 reads TGTGCCAGCAGCCCCGGGACTTCCCTCACAGATACGCAGTATTTT. It yields the protein CASSPGTSLTDTQYF.

A few counts support this clonotype. This CDR3 reads CSATTGATYEQYF. The CDR3 nucleotides read TGCAGTGCTACGACAGGGGCTACCTACGAGCAGTACTTC. The chain employs TRBV20-1 and TRBJ2-7; 8 bases fit TRBD1. The ends lost 4 bases at V and 2 bases at J; junction bases unmatched: 4. The CDR3 covers 13 residues. CDR1 and CDR2 (germline): DFQATT, SNEGSKA (reference sequence).

This clonotype was found a few times. The CDR3 region is CASSSGGDLNEQFF. The CDR3 DNA reads TGCGCCAGCAGCTCAGGGGGCGACCTCAATGAGCAGTTCTTC. The gene calls are TRBV5-1 and TRBJ2-1; 8 nucleotides line up with TRBD1. There are 14 residues in the CDR3. The germline V gene has CDR1 SGHRS and CDR2 YFSETQ. The ends lost 3 bases at V and 6 bases at J; junction bases unmatched: 5.

This clonotype was counted only a few times. CDR3 sequence: CSVGGRGYEQYF. CDR3 coding DNA: TGCAGCGTTGGGGGCAGGGGGTACGAGCAGTACTTC. This sequence joins TRBV29-1 and TRBJ2-5; TRBD1 matches 7 bases. The J call is uncertain, as TRBJ2-7 better fits the DNA end. The CDR3 contains 12 residues. Looked up from germline, CDR1 is SQVTM and CDR2 is ANQGSEA.

This clonotype was recorded at least ten times. The gene calls are TRBV20-1 and TRBJ2-7, with 8 bases aligning to TRBD2. CDR3 length: 14 residues. Unmatched junction bases numbered 10, after V lost 4 bases and J lost 5 bases. The germline V gene has CDR1 DFQATT and CDR2 SNEGSKA (reference sequence). The CDR3 region is CSATLGTRIDEQYF. In nucleotides, the CDR3 is TGCAGTGCTACCTTGGGGACTAGGATCGACGAGCAGTACTTC.

The rearrangement uses TRBV7-2 and TRBJ2-1; 14 nucleotides align to TRBD2. V trimming: 5 bases; J trimming: 5 bases; junction bases outside the gene matches: 5. CDR3 length equals 16 residues. CDR1 and CDR2 (germline): SGHTA, FQGNSA. CDR3 amino acids: CASSLRLAGGDNEQFF. CDR3 DNA sequence: TGTGCCAGCAGCCTCCGACTAGCGGGAGGGGACAATGAGCAGTTCTTC.

This clonotype was recorded a few times. The chain joins TRBV6-1 to TRBJ1-1; TRBD1 is a possible D gene (5 bases). Per the germline V gene, CDR1 is MNHNS and CDR2 is SASEGT. V was cut by 6 bases and J by 3 bases, with 20 bases left in between. The CDR3 runs to 16 residues. CDR3 nucleotide sequence: TGTGCCAGCAGCCCCGCATTTCAGGGCCACTACACTGAAGCTTTCTTT. The encoded protein is CASSPAFQGHYTEAFF.

This clonotype occurred once. CDR3 DNA sequence: TGCAGTGCTAGAGTCTCTCTAGGGGGAGGGCAAGAGACCCAGTACTTC. Protein product: CSARVSLGGGQETQYF. The rearrangement links TRBV20-1 to TRBJ2-5; TRBD2 might be the D (7 bases). The CDR3 is made up of 16 amino acids. Trimming removed 1 base from V and 2 bases from J, with 17 bases in between. Germline V gives CDR1 DFQATT, CDR2 SNEGSKA (reference sequence).

This clonotype has more than one count but fewer than ten. The chain has TRBV4-2 and TRBJ1-2, with 7 bases fitting TRBD1. The CDR3 runs to 15 residues. Germline assignment: CDR1 LGHNA and CDR2 YNFKEQ. Trimming took 1 base from V and 7 from J; bases not matched to a gene: 9. CDR3 sequence: CASSQGGTGVGGYTF. The CDR3 DNA reads as TGTGCCAGCAGCCAAGGCGGAACAGGGGTTGGTGGCTACACCTTC.

This clonotype came up a few times. V usage is TRBV6-5 and J usage is TRBJ2-5, with a possible D match to TRBD2 (7 bases). CDR3 length: 15 amino acids. V was trimmed by 6 bases and J by 4 bases, leaving 18 bases between them. Germline V gene lookup returns CDR1 MNHEY and CDR2 SVGAGI. CDR3 loop: CASSPGGRLRETQYF. DNA for the CDR3: TGTGCCAGCAGCCCCGGGGGGCGACTCCGAGAGACCCAGTACTTC.

This clonotype has a count of ten or more. The chain has TRBV29-1 and TRBJ2-2; D not certain. Germline CDR1 SQVTM, CDR2 ANQGSEA. This CDR3 is 10 amino acids long. The ends were cut back, 7 bases at V and 6 bases at J, with 6 bases in the middle. The CDR3 DNA follows: TGCAGCGCTTCAGCCGGGGAGCTGTTTTTT. Translation gives CSASAGELFF.

V usage is TRBV6-1 and J usage is TRBJ2-1, with D perhaps matching TRBD2 (5 bases). Per germline, CDR1 MNHNS and CDR2 SASEGT. CDR3 length: 13 residues. With 1 base removed from V and 10 bases from J, the gap between germline ends came to 11 bases. This chain's CDR3 is CASSEVREGEQFF. CDR3 nucleotides: TGTGCCAGCAGTGAAGTCCGGGAAGGCGAGCAGTTCTTC.

In its sample, this clonotype was seen a few times. The rearrangement joins TRBV11-2 to TRBJ2-1; 11 bases line up with TRBD2. Germline V CDR1 and CDR2: SGHAT, FQNNGV. The J segment lost 2 bases and the V segment lost 6 bases, leaving 15 bases of the junction unmatched. The CDR3 covers 19 residues. The CDR3 region is CASRDTTSGSSFAYNEQFF. In nucleotides, the CDR3 is TGTGCCAGCAGGGACACTACTAGCGGGAGCTCATTTGCCTACAATGAGCAGTTCTTC.

The V call is TRBV20-1, the J call TRBJ2-3; the D gene could be TRBD1 or TRBD2 (5 bases each). Germline values: CDR1 DFQATT, CDR2 SNEGSKA (reference sequence). The CDR3 is 15 residues long. Trimming stripped 0 bases from V and 14 bases from J, with 24 bases between. The CDR3 nucleotides are TGCAGTGCTAGAGAGGGGGTCGGGGAGCGCAGATACGCGTATTTT. Encoded protein: CSAREGVGERRYAYF.

This clonotype appeared a few times. V and J are TRBV6-1 and TRBJ1-5; the match to TRBD1 covers 11 bases. V shed 1 base, J shed 6 bases, and the junction held 2 bases outside the gene matches. Germline V gene data show CDR1 as MNHNS and CDR2 as SASEGT. This CDR3 is built from 15 residues. This CDR3 reads CASSEGTGGSQPQHF. The CDR3 DNA reads TGTGCCAGCAGTGAAGGGACAGGGGGCAGTCAGCCCCAGCATTTT.